The 26 T cell receptor beta chains listed next were all sequenced from one sample in a study of cytomegalovirus exposure and HLA in healthy donors. With 60 Vbeta and 13 Jbeta primers, the PCR was carried out. The repertoire was sequenced with immunoSEQ multiplex PCR; TCRdb's copy has only in-frame clones and lacks some. The table has roughly 120,000 clones, around 68% seen once. The sequencing sample was made of PBMCs. The receptors shown here come from a woman in her forties or fifties in good health and CMV-seropositive.

This sequence joins TRBV27 and TRBJ2-7, with D perhaps TRBD1 (5 bases). The CDR3 runs to 14 residues. From germline, CDR1 is MNHEY and CDR2 SMNVEV (reference sequence). The V and J ends lost 5 bases and 2 bases respectively, with 13 bases between them. CDR3 sequence: CASSKRQSPYEQYF. The CDR3 DNA reads TGTGCCAGCAGTAAAAGACAGTCGCCCTACGAGCAGTACTTC.

The V call is TRBV7-2, the J call TRBJ1-1; no reliable D call. The CDR3 spans 13 residues. Per germline, CDR1 SGHTA and CDR2 FQGNSA. V dropped 11 bases and J dropped 1 base, with 14 bases sitting between them. CDR3: CAVQRAGNTEAFF. Here the CDR3 DNA reads TGTGCCGTCCAGAGGGCGGGGAACACTGAAGCTTTCTTT.

The chain carries TRBV28 and TRBJ2-5; TRBD1 aligns across 7 bases. From germline, CDR1 is MDHEN and CDR2 SYDVKM. V lost 9 bases and J lost 4; bases outside the gene matches: 5. CDR3 size: 12 residues. CDR3: CASTGVRETQYF. DNA of the CDR3: TGTGCCAGTACAGGGGTGCGAGAGACCCAGTACTTC.

The chain combines TRBV30 with TRBJ2-2; 12 bases are shared with TRBD2. Per the germline V gene, CDR1 is GTSNPN and CDR2 is SVGIG (reference sequence). Trimming at V came to 4 bases and at J to 4 bases, leaving 1 base not matched to a gene. The CDR3 contains 14 residues. The CDR3 region has the DNA TGTGCCTGGAAGACTAGCGGGGGCACCGGGGAGCTGTTTTTT. It is translated as CAWKTSGGTGELFF.

CDR3 sequence: CASSPSPAGELFF. The CDR3 coding sequence is TGTGCCAGCTCACCGTCCCCCGCCGGGGAGCTGTTTTTT. The V and J genes are TRBV18 and TRBJ2-2; D unresolved. This CDR3 has 13 amino acids. With 3 bases removed from V and 6 bases from J, the gap between germline ends came to 8 bases. Germline CDR1 is KGHSH and CDR2 is LQKENI.

This sequence joins TRBV10-2 and TRBJ2-7; maybe TRBD1 (6 bases). The V and J ends lost 0 bases and 0 bases respectively, with 12 bases between them. Germline-derived CDR1 and CDR2 are WSHSY and SAAADI. This CDR3 is built from 16 residues. The CDR3 region is CASSESWTELSYEQYF. CDR3 bases: TGCGCCAGCAGTGAGTCCTGGACAGAACTCTCCTACGAGCAGTACTTC.

V usage is TRBV19 and J usage is TRBJ2-7; 10 positions agree with TRBD2. CDR1 and CDR2 from the germline V gene are LNHDA and SQIVND (reference sequence). J lost 1 base, V lost 7 bases, and 4 bases had no gene match. The CDR3 has 14 residues. The CDR3 is CASKLAGGSYEQYF. CDR3 in DNA: TGTGCCAGTAAATTAGCGGGGGGATCCTACGAGCAGTACTTC.

The chain combines TRBV19 with TRBJ1-2, with TRBD1 matching over 8 bases. This CDR3 has 16 residues. Losses at the gene ends were 1 base for V and 2 bases for J; bases not matched to a gene: 6. Germline CDR1 reads LNHDA; CDR2 reads SQIVND (reference sequence). The CDR3 loop reads CASSIAPTGENYGYTF. Written as DNA, the CDR3 is TGTGCCAGTAGTATAGCCCCGACAGGGGAGAACTATGGCTACACCTTC.

J is TRBJ1-5 and V is TRBV7-6; D ambiguous. Trimming removed 5 bases at V and 0 bases at J, with 11 bases between. This CDR3 region has 15 residues. Germline V gene sequence: CDR1 SGHVS, CDR2 FNYEAQ. The CDR3 nucleotides are TGTGCCAGCAGCCCGACGGACTATAGCAATCAGCCCCAGCATTTT. Amino acid sequence: CASSPTDYSNQPQHF.

The rearrangement joins TRBV5-6 to TRBJ1-1, with 8 bases that match TRBD1. The CDR3 extends over 15 amino acids. V lost 4 bases to trimming and J lost 1 base; unmatched junction nucleotides: 6. Germline assignment: CDR1 SGHDT and CDR2 YYEEEE. For the CDR3, the DNA is TGTGCCAGCAGCCGCGGACAGGGCCGGAACACTGAAGCTTTCTTT. Amino acid sequence: CASSRGQGRNTEAFF.

The chain combines TRBV5-1 with TRBJ1-4; D remains ambiguous. Germline CDR1 is SGHRS and CDR2 is YFSETQ. The V and J ends lost 6 bases and 4 bases respectively, with 7 bases between them. This CDR3 region has 12 residues. CDR3: CASTRDNEKLFF. The CDR3 DNA sequence: TGCGCCAGCACCCGCGATAATGAAAAACTGTTTTTT.

The chain recombines TRBV19 with TRBJ1-1; 8 bases agree with TRBD1. The CDR3 loop spans 15 amino acids. V gave up 9 bases and J gave up 2 bases; unmatched junction bases: 11. Germline V gives CDR1 LNHDA, CDR2 SQIVND (reference sequence). The CDR3 loop is CASMGQVRGNTEAFF. CDR3 coding DNA: TGTGCCAGCATGGGACAGGTGAGGGGTAACACTGAAGCTTTCTTT.

This clone was counted a single time. V gene TRBV2 combines with J gene TRBJ2-1, with 7 positions matching TRBD2. There are 15 residues in the CDR3. Germline CDR1 is SNHLY and CDR2 is FYNNEI. With 3 bases clipped from V and 6 bases from J, the junction kept 8 bases outside the gene matches. Here the CDR3 DNA reads TGTGCCAGCAGTGACGACGGACTAGTGCTCAATGAGCAGTTCTTC. Protein: CASSDDGLVLNEQFF.

The J gene is TRBJ2-7, the V gene TRBV27; D unresolved. There are 18 residues in the CDR3. Between the trimmed V and J ends, which lost 7 bases and 3 bases, there was a span of 28 bases. Germline V gene lookup returns CDR1 MNHEY and CDR2 SMNVEV (reference sequence). CDR3 protein: CASTLKPTLSLGFYEQYF. The CDR3 region has the DNA TGTGCCAGCACCTTAAAGCCCACTTTGAGTCTGGGCTTCTACGAGCAGTACTTC.

The chain combines TRBV20-1 with TRBJ1-1; the D is unclear. From germline, CDR1 is DFQATT and CDR2 SNEGSKA (reference sequence). The V end lost 5 bases, the J end lost 8 bases, and 12 bases lay between the germline ends. The length of the CDR3 is 11 residues. The CDR3 DNA reads as TGCAGTGCTTCCCAATCCGGGGAAGCTTTCTTT. Amino acid sequence: CSASQSGEAFF.

The J gene is TRBJ1-1, the V gene TRBV12-5; D ambiguous. The CDR3 runs to 14 residues. Germline V lookup: CDR1 LGHNT, CDR2 FRNRAP. The ends were cut back, 0 bases at V and 0 bases at J, with 5 bases in the middle. The CDR3 loop is CASGLVQMNTEAFF. In DNA form, the CDR3 reads TGTGCTAGTGGTTTGGTACAGATGAACACTGAAGCTTTCTTT.

The V gene is TRBV2, the J gene TRBJ2-1; D is possibly TRBD2 (6 bases). This CDR3 has 15 residues. Trimming shortened V by 6 bases and J by 1 base, and 13 bases separated the two germline ends. The germline gives CDR1 SNHLY, CDR2 FYNNEI. CDR3 amino acids: CASSGDSGSYNEQFF. The CDR3 region has the DNA TGTGCCAGCAGCGGGGACTCGGGGTCCTACAATGAGCAGTTCTTC.

The genes are TRBV5-1 and TRBJ2-7, with TRBD1 as a possible D gene (6 bases). Germline CDR1 is SGHRS and CDR2 is YFSETQ. Deletions cut 4 bases from V and 9 bases from J, with 17 bases between. The CDR3 extends over 13 amino acids. As DNA, the CDR3 is TGCGCCAGCAGCCTCTACTCGGACAGCCGGCAGTACTTC. This encodes CASSLYSDSRQYF.

This sequence joins TRBV14 and TRBJ1-1, with unresolved D. From germline, CDR1 is SGHDN and CDR2 FVKESK. The CDR3 runs to 14 residues. Trimming pared 1 base from V and 4 bases from J, leaving 10 bases between. Here the CDR3 DNA reads TGTGCCAGCAGCCAAGGAGGGAGTTCCACTGAAGCTTTCTTT. Residues: CASSQGGSSTEAFF.

The chain has TRBV10-3 and TRBJ1-2, with a weak D call TRBD1 (5 bases). The CDR3 contains 16 residues. CDR1 is ENHRY, CDR2 SYGVKD, per germline. V lost 0 bases and J 4 bases, leaving 15 bases between the germline ends. The DNA for the CDR3 is TGTGCCATCAGTGAGTCTGGGGCAACTATTAGCTATGGCTACACCTTC. This codes for CAISESGATISYGYTF.

This chain connects TRBV19 to TRBJ1-5; D may be TRBD1 (6 bases). V lost 5 bases to trimming and J lost 4 bases, with 15 bases between them. The CDR3 is 15 residues long. Germline V gene sequence: CDR1 LNHDA, CDR2 SQIVND (reference sequence). The CDR3 protein is CASSSPGHSNQPQHF. CDR3 nucleotide sequence: TGTGCCAGTAGTTCTCCGGGACACTCGAATCAGCCCCAGCATTTT. The whole variable domain, remainder taken from reference TRBV19 and TRBJ1-5, is DGGITQSPKYLFRKEGQNVTLSCEQNLNHDAMYWYRQDPGQGLRLIYYSQIVNDFQKGDIAEGYSVSREKKESFPLTVTSAQKNPTAFYLCASSSPGHSNQPQHFGDGTRLSIL.

This clone was counted between two and nine times. The genes are TRBV18 and TRBJ1-5, with TRBD1 identical over 8 bases. Trimming took 6 bases from V and 6 from J; bases not matched to a gene: 4. The CDR3 runs 13 residues. Germline loops: CDR1 KGHSH, CDR2 LQKENI. The CDR3 coding sequence is TGTGCCAGCTCGACAGGGGTTAGTCAGCCCCAGCATTTT. Amino acids: CASSTGVSQPQHF.

The chain carries TRBV9 and TRBJ1-3; 8 nucleotides match TRBD1. Germline values: CDR1 SGDLS, CDR2 YYNGEE. The V gene end was trimmed by 4 bases and the J gene end by 1 base; junction bases not matched to a gene: 7. This CDR3 has 16 residues. CDR3 sequence reads: CASSPWDRTSGNTIYF. CDR3 bases: TGTGCCAGCAGCCCGTGGGACAGGACTTCTGGAAACACCATATATTTT.

This sequence joins TRBV19 and TRBJ1-5, with D unresolved. CDR3 length: 13 residues. Per germline, CDR1 LNHDA and CDR2 SQIVND (reference sequence). The germline V and J ends were trimmed by 3 bases and 4 bases, with 7 bases remaining between them. CDR3 in DNA: TGTGCCAGTAGTATCGTTCCGAATCAGCCCCAGCATTTT. This codes for CASSIVPNQPQHF.

This rearrangement joins TRBV5-1 to TRBJ2-5; 10 positions agree with TRBD2. The V gene end was trimmed by 0 bases and the J gene end by 2 bases; junction bases not matched to a gene: 4. Germline assignment: CDR1 SGHRS and CDR2 YFSETQ. The CDR3 extends over 16 amino acids. The CDR3 is CASSLALAGVQETQYF. In DNA form, the CDR3 reads TGCGCCAGCAGCTTGGCGCTAGCGGGGGTGCAAGAGACCCAGTACTTC.

This chain connects TRBV6-6 to TRBJ2-7; D is perhaps TRBD1 (6 bases). Germline CDR1 MNHNY, CDR2 SVGAGI (reference sequence). V lost 5 bases, J lost 2 bases, and 13 bases lay in between. This CDR3 is built from 14 residues. DNA of the CDR3: TGTGCCAGCAGTGTACAGGACAGCACCTACGAGCAGTACTTC. Amino acids: CASSVQDSTYEQYF.